These T cell receptor beta chains were read from a single sample in a study of blood T cell repertoires in COVID-19. Profiling relied on immunoSEQ multiplex PCR, and the TCRdb table lists in-frame clones only, not all of them. Here the sample spans 150,000 to 200,000 clones, roughly 84% being singletons. The sample comprised peripheral blood. The source is a man aged 65-85 years with active or convalescent COVID-19. Each CDR3 is given without its conserved first and last residue. The order of the fields is CDR3 length, J gene, V gene, CDR3 protein.

>8|TRBJ2-7|TRBV6-2/TRBV6-3
ASSRHRVY
>12|TRBJ1-1|TRBV19
ASRTDTKNTEAF
>13|TRBJ2-3|TRBV7-2
ASSFSGTSTDTQY
>13|TRBJ1-1|TRBV29-1
SVEGVQGAGTEAF
>13|TRBJ1-1|TRBV6-1
ASSDAGQPNTEAF
>16|TRBJ1-6|TRBV27
ASSLSFGAGQVRSPLH
>13|TRBJ2-7|TRBV10-2
ASSDGGQRSYEQY
>11|TRBJ1-5|TRBV18
ASSGGQDQPQH
>13|TRBJ1-1|TRBV7-8
ASSLGRPGNTEAF
>15|TRBJ2-3|TRBV7-2
ASSLKGTSGSTDTQY
>12|TRBJ2-4|TRBV28
ASSLLIAKNIQY
>13|TRBJ2-2|TRBV13
AILKTGVGTGELF
>11|TRBJ1-2|TRBV4-3
ASSLTPNYGYT
>13|TRBJ2-6|TRBV3-1/TRBV3-2
ASGQGSSGANVLT
>13|TRBJ2-5|TRBV29-1
SAGGRGLAQETQY